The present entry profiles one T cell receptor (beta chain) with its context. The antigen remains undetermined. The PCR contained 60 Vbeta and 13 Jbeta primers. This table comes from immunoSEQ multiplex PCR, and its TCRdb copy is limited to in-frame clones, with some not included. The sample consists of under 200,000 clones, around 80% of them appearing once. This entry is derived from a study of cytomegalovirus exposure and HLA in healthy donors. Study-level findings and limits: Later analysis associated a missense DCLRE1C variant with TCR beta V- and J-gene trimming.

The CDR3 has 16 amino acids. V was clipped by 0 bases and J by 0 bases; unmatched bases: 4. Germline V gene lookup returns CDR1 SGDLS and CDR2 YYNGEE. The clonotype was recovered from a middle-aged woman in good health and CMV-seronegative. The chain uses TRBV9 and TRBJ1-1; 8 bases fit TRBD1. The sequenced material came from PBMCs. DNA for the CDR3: TGTGCCAGCAGCGTAGAGGCAGGGGGCTTGAACACTGAAGCTTTCTTT. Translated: CASSVEAGGLNTEAFF.